The 28 T cell receptor beta chains presented below share a single source sample, sequenced in a study of T cell responses to AZD1222 COVID-19 vaccine. Assay used: immunoSEQ multiplex PCR; TCRdb lists only in-frame clones, some missing. Of 130,000 or so clones detected, roughly nine tenths appear once; the ten largest clones hold over 8%. Sequencing was performed on peripheral blood, taken 28 days after the second AZD1222 dose. The receptors here all came from an adult who received the AZD1222 COVID-19 vaccine.

In its sample, this clone was seen once. The chain uses TRBV30 and TRBJ1-5, with D possibly being TRBD1 (6 bases). Trimming stripped 2 bases from V and 4 bases from J, with 9 bases between. The germline V gene has CDR1 GTSNPN and CDR2 SVGIG (reference sequence). This CDR3 has 13 amino acids. CDR3 loop: CAWSSGTNQPQHF. CDR3 sequence (DNA): TGTGCCTGGAGTTCCGGGACAAATCAGCCCCAGCATTTT.

CDR3 in amino acids: CASGGDRGRAAEAFF. The CDR3 DNA follows: TGTGCCAGCGGGGGCGACAGGGGAAGGGCGGCTGAAGCTTTCTTT. The rearrangement joins TRBV6-5 to TRBJ1-1; 8 positions agree with TRBD1. Germline V gene sequence: CDR1 MNHEY, CDR2 SVGAGI. The trim removed 8 bases at V and 6 bases at J, leaving 14 bases unmatched. This CDR3 is built from 15 residues.

The genes are TRBV11-3 and TRBJ2-2, with TRBD2 matching 7 bases. In germline, CDR1 is SGHNT, CDR2 YENEEA. V was clipped by 5 bases and J by 1 base; unmatched bases: 4. This CDR3 contains 15 residues. CDR3 coding DNA: TGTGCCAGCAGCCCCGGGGGGAGGAACACCGGGGAGCTGTTTTTT. Translating gives CASSPGGRNTGELFF.

CDR3 sequence (DNA): TGTGCCAGTAGCCACGGGACTAGCCTTCTCAATGAGCAGTTCTTC. This codes for CASSHGTSLLNEQFF. The J gene is TRBJ2-1, the V gene TRBV19, with TRBD2 identical over 9 bases. CDR3 length equals 15 residues. Unmatched junction bases numbered 9, after V lost 6 bases and J lost 6 bases. Germline values: CDR1 LNHDA, CDR2 SQIVND (reference sequence).

The chain has TRBV30 and TRBJ2-7; 10 nucleotides agree with TRBD1. The CDR3 has 14 amino acids. With 4 bases clipped from V and 3 bases from J, the junction kept 6 bases outside the gene matches. CDR1 GTSNPN and CDR2 SVGIG come from the germline V gene (reference sequence). The CDR3 protein is CAWNRRDRGYEQYF. The CDR3 nucleotides read TGTGCCTGGAACCGCCGGGACAGGGGCTACGAGCAGTACTTC.

The V gene is TRBV20-1, the J gene TRBJ2-1; D ambiguous. V lost 3 bases and J lost 7, with 4 bases in between. The CDR3 extends over 10 amino acids. Per germline, CDR1 DFQATT and CDR2 SNEGSKA (reference sequence). This CDR3 is CSASWNEQFF. The CDR3 nucleotides are TGCAGTGCTAGTTGGAATGAGCAGTTCTTC.

The rearrangement uses TRBV6-2 or TRBV6-3 and TRBJ1-5, with a possible D match to TRBD1 (5 bases). V was shortened by 2 bases and J by 15 bases, with 14 bases between the two germline ends. This CDR3 contains 12 residues. Per germline, CDR1 MNHEY and CDR2 SVGEGT. The DNA for the CDR3 is TGTGCCAGCAGTTACGGCTGGGACCCTGGGCATTTT. Its protein is CASSYGWDPGHF.

The chain uses TRBV2 and TRBJ1-1; D remains ambiguous. The CDR3 extends over 14 amino acids. Trimming removed 7 bases from V and 0 bases from J, with 12 bases in between. Germline CDR1 reads SNHLY; CDR2 reads FYNNEI. The CDR3 reads CASTPPRVNTEAFF. In nucleotides, the CDR3 is TGTGCCAGCACCCCCCCCCGGGTGAACACTGAAGCTTTCTTT.

The rearrangement uses TRBV21-1 and TRBJ2-2; the DNA was not used to check the table's D call, TRBD2. TRBV21-1 is a pseudogene locus. The CDR3 has 18 amino acids. Here the CDR3 reads CASSSQGRLRGGFGELFF. The CDR3 DNA follows: TGTGCCAGCAGCTCTCAGGGGAGGTTGCGGGGGGGCTTCGGGGAGCTGTTTTTT.

The rearrangement links TRBV11-1 to TRBJ2-3; D may be TRBD2 (6 bases). There are 16 residues in the CDR3. Germline V gives CDR1 SGHAT, CDR2 FQDESV (reference sequence). V was clipped by 3 bases and J by 4 bases, with 17 bases between them. This CDR3 reads CASSFGGRRGADTQYF. As DNA, the CDR3 is TGTGCCAGCAGCTTTGGAGGGAGGAGGGGTGCAGATACGCAGTATTTT.

V and J are TRBV19 and TRBJ2-6; tentative D call: TRBD1 (5 bases). Germline V lookup: CDR1 LNHDA, CDR2 SQIVND (reference sequence). Trimming removed 1 base from V and 2 bases from J, with 6 bases in between. This CDR3 is built from 15 residues. CDR3 loop: CASSIGGAGANVLTF. CDR3 nucleotide sequence: TGTGCCAGTAGTATAGGGGGCGCTGGGGCCAACGTCCTGACTTTC.

The chain recombines TRBV5-1 with TRBJ2-3; TRBD1 is a possible D gene (6 bases). Between the trimmed V and J ends, which lost 7 bases and 2 bases, there was a span of 8 bases. The germline V gene has CDR1 SGHRS and CDR2 YFSETQ. The length of the CDR3 is 12 residues. The CDR3 spells CASRDNTDTQYF. In DNA form, the CDR3 reads TGCGCCAGCCGGGACAACACAGATACGCAGTATTTT. The full variable domain, rest sourced from reference TRBV5-1 and TRBJ2-3, is KAGVTQTPRYLIKTRGQQVTLSCSPISGHRSVSWYQQTPGQGLQFLFEYFSETQRNKGNFPGRFSGRQFSNSRSEMNVSTLELGDSALYLCASRDNTDTQYFGPGTRLTVL.

This clone was detected only a few times. CDR3 protein: CASSFGARQGYTF. The CDR3 bases are TGTGCCAGCAGTTTCGGCGCCCGTCAGGGCTACACCTTC. This chain uses TRBV12-3 or TRBV12-4 with TRBJ1-2; no firm D call. CDR3 length: 13 residues. V lost 3 bases, J lost 8 bases, and 13 bases lay in between.

The chain links TRBV27 to TRBJ1-1; D gene unclear. Germline lookup yields CDR1 MNHEY and CDR2 SMNVEV (reference sequence). The V end was cut by 4 bases, the J end by 2 bases, with 5 bases between. The CDR3 sequence is 12 residues long. This CDR3 reads CASSSGNTEAFF. The CDR3, as DNA: TGTGCCAGCAGTTCCGGTAACACTGAAGCTTTCTTT.

V and J are TRBV7-9 and TRBJ1-2, with D possibly matching TRBD1 (5 bases). V was cut by 1 base and J by 4 bases, with 7 bases left in between. The CDR3 contains 13 residues. Per the germline V gene, CDR1 is SEHNR and CDR2 is FQNEAQ (reference sequence). The CDR3 loop reads CASSLDGGYGYTF. The CDR3 DNA follows: TGTGCCAGCAGCTTAGACGGGGGCTATGGCTACACCTTC.

The gene calls are TRBV6-5 and TRBJ1-5; no clear D gene. V lost 2 bases and J 6 bases, leaving 11 bases between the germline ends. Germline V gene lookup returns CDR1 MNHEY and CDR2 SVGAGI. The CDR3 contains 14 residues. CDR3 in amino acids: CASSYLRGGQPQHF. DNA for the CDR3: TGTGCCAGCAGTTACCTGCGGGGTGGTCAGCCCCAGCATTTT.

This clone was observed a few times. The chain carries TRBV7-2 and TRBJ1-5; unclear D gene. The CDR3 is made up of 13 amino acids. With 0 bases removed from V and 3 bases from J, the gap between germline ends came to 3 bases. Germline CDR1 is SGHTA and CDR2 is FQGNSA. This chain's CDR3 is CASSLAVNQPQHF. CDR3 DNA: TGTGCCAGCAGCTTAGCCGTCAATCAGCCCCAGCATTTT.

This sequence joins TRBV19 and TRBJ2-1; 7 positions match TRBD1. The germline V gene has CDR1 LNHDA and CDR2 SQIVND (reference sequence). There are 15 residues in the CDR3. V shed 6 bases and J 4 bases; nucleotides not matched to a gene: 9. CDR3 protein: CASRDPGQRYNEQFF. Written as DNA, the CDR3 is TGTGCCAGTAGAGACCCGGGACAGAGATACAATGAGCAGTTCTTC.

The CDR3 sequence is CASSLGTVYEQYF. The CDR3 nucleotides are TGTGCCAGCAGCTTGGGGACAGTTTACGAGCAGTACTTC. The rearrangement joins TRBV5-6 to TRBJ2-7; TRBD1 might be the D (6 bases). CDR3 size: 13 residues. Trimming cost V 0 bases and J 4 bases, with 8 bases left between them. Per the germline V gene, CDR1 is SGHDT and CDR2 is YYEEEE.

This clone was seen just once. This chain connects TRBV9 to TRBJ1-6; 7 nucleotides agree with TRBD1. V dropped 5 bases and J dropped 7; count of bases not matched to a gene: 9. The CDR3 has 15 residues. The V gene's germline CDR1 is SGDLS and CDR2 YYNGEE. The CDR3 nucleotides are TGTGCCAGCAGGGCAACCGGGACAGAAAATTCACCCCTCCACTTT. The encoded protein is CASRATGTENSPLHF.

The V gene is TRBV4-2, the J gene TRBJ1-6; the D is unclear. There are 15 residues in the CDR3. The V gene lost 0 bases and the J gene lost 10 bases, with 13 bases spanning the gap. Looked up from germline, CDR1 is LGHNA and CDR2 is YNFKEQ. The CDR3 is CASSQDTRIRSPLHF. In DNA form, the CDR3 reads TGTGCCAGCAGCCAAGATACACGGATTCGATCACCCCTCCACTTT.

The rearrangement uses TRBV5-1 and TRBJ1-1; the D gene is possibly TRBD1 (5 bases). There are 14 residues in the CDR3. V shed 1 base and J shed 1 base, with 8 bases lying between them. Germline-derived CDR1 and CDR2 are SGHRS and YFSETQ. CDR3 nucleotides: TGCGCCAGCAGCTTGCAGGGTGGGAACACTGAAGCTTTCTTT. Amino acids: CASSLQGGNTEAFF.

CDR3 loop: CASSQRGGRGTEAFF. DNA for the CDR3: TGTGCCAGCAGCCAACGGGGGGGGCGCGGCACTGAAGCTTTCTTT. The rearrangement uses TRBV5-4 and TRBJ1-1, with D possibly TRBD1 on 6 matching bases. The germline CDR1 and CDR2 sequences are SGHNT and YYREEE (reference sequence). The CDR3 is 15 residues long. V lost 4 bases and J 4 bases, leaving 17 bases between the germline ends.

The chain links TRBV10-3 to TRBJ1-2; 7 bases fit TRBD1. The CDR3 length is 15 residues. V was clipped by 6 bases and J by 4 bases; unmatched bases: 11. CDR1 and CDR2 (germline): ENHRY, SYGVKD. The CDR3 spells CAIRIMTGRSYGYTF. The CDR3 DNA reads as TGTGCCATCAGGATTATGACAGGGAGGAGCTATGGCTACACCTTC.

The J gene is TRBJ2-2, the V gene TRBV25-1, with 9 bases fitting TRBD2. Germline trimming cut 6 bases from V and 2 bases from J; bases unmatched to any gene: 4. The CDR3 has 15 residues. The germline V gene has CDR1 MGHDK and CDR2 SYGVNS. This CDR3 is CASSPGTSNTGELFF. CDR3 DNA sequence: TGTGCCAGCAGCCCCGGGACTAGCAACACCGGGGAGCTGTTTTTT.

This rearrangement joins TRBV7-9 to TRBJ1-1; D is uncertain. This CDR3 contains 12 residues. Germline values: CDR1 SEHNR, CDR2 FQNEAQ (reference sequence). V dropped 6 bases and J dropped 10 bases, with 15 bases sitting between them. CDR3 bases: TGTGCCAGCAGTTCCGCCCTGGGTGGAGCTTTCTTT. Translating it yields CASSSALGGAFF.

The J gene is TRBJ1-1, the V gene TRBV6-5; no clear D. The CDR3 totals 12 residues. In germline, CDR1 is MNHEY, CDR2 SVGAGI. Between the trimmed V and J ends, which lost 7 bases and 11 bases, there was a span of 17 bases. The CDR3 region is CASKTRVSIAFF. DNA for the CDR3: TGTGCCAGCAAAACACGCGTGTCAATTGCTTTCTTT.

The chain uses TRBV29-1 and TRBJ2-3; D tentatively reads TRBD1 or TRBD2 (7 bases each). This CDR3 contains 15 residues. CDR1 is SQVTM, CDR2 ANQGSEA, per germline. V dropped 6 bases and J dropped 1 base, with 17 bases sitting between them. The CDR3 is CSVAGQFIGTDTQYF. The CDR3 DNA follows: TGCAGCGTAGCGGGACAGTTCATAGGCACAGATACGCAGTATTTT.